A single sample gave rise to the 2 T cell receptor beta chains below, sequenced in a study of PD-1 blockade in classical Hodgkin lymphoma. The assay was immunoSEQ multiplex PCR, and TCRdb's table has in-frame clones only and misses some. The table shows approximately 150,000 clones, with around 73% occurring only once. All the patients suffered relapse after autologous stem cell transplantation, and brentuximab vedotin exposure differed. Sequences were derived from peripheral blood mononuclear cells (PBMCs), sampled before the second cycle of nivolumab. These receptors all come from a human donor with classical Hodgkin lymphoma.

The chain links TRBV29-1 to TRBJ1-3; 7 bases line up with TRBD1. Germline V CDR1 and CDR2: SQVTM, ANQGSEA. After removal of 7 bases from V and 4 bases from J, the junction contained 10 bases not matched to a gene. The CDR3 length is 14 residues. In nucleotides, the CDR3 is TGCAGCGCCCAGGGACAGAATATGGGAAACACCATATATTTT. Translated: CSAQGQNMGNTIYF.

Only a few counts were recorded for this clone. The CDR3 is CASSPEGGPGYTF. CDR3 in DNA: TGTGCCAGCAGCCCAGAGGGGGGTCCTGGCTACACCTTC. The chain combines TRBV7-9 with TRBJ1-2, with D possibly matching TRBD1 (6 bases). Germline lookup yields CDR1 SEHNR and CDR2 FQNEAQ (reference sequence). CDR3 length: 13 residues. The V and J ends lost 5 bases and 7 bases respectively, with 14 bases between them. The entire variable domain, with the rest obtained from reference TRBV7-9 and TRBJ1-2, is as follows: DTGVSQNPRHKITKRGQNVTFRCDPISEHNRLYWYRQTLGQGPEFLTYFQNEAQLEKSRLLSDRFSAERPKGSFSTLEIQRTEQGDSAMYLCASSPEGGPGYTFGSGTRLTVV.